These 3 T cell receptor beta chains came from one sample sequenced in a study of shared clonotypes between healthy human individuals. Using immunoSEQ multiplex PCR, the repertoire was profiled, and TCRdb retains in-frame clones only, with some absent. Of 450,000 to 550,000 clones detected, 79% appear once; the ten largest clones hold 10% to 15%. The sequenced material came from PBMCs. The receptors stem from a woman aged 40 to 50 in good health. Some clones in this sample may be carry-over from other donors' samples.

The DNA for the CDR3 is TGTGCCAGCAGTTACTCGGTGGGAGAAGGCACAGATACGCAGTATTTT. It specifies CASSYSVGEGTDTQYF. The V and J genes are TRBV6-6 and TRBJ2-3, with a weak D call TRBD2 (5 bases). The CDR3 contains 16 residues. V was pared by 0 bases and J by 1 base, with 11 bases between. From germline, CDR1 is MNHNY and CDR2 SVGAGI (reference sequence).

The chain combines TRBV9 with TRBJ2-7; D uncertain. The V gene's germline CDR1 is SGDLS and CDR2 YYNGEE. This CDR3 spans 15 amino acids. V was cut by 0 bases and J by 8 bases, with 18 bases left in between. The DNA for the CDR3 is TGTGCCAGCAGCGTAGGAGGTATCGGCTACACCAAGCAGTACTTC. Residues: CASSVGGIGYTKQYF.

This chain links TRBV4-2 with TRBJ2-1, with 7 bases fitting TRBD2. This CDR3 comprises 20 residues. V dropped 0 bases and J dropped 5; count of bases not matched to a gene: 19. Germline CDR1 and CDR2: LGHNA and YNFKEQ. The CDR3 is CASSQDSPGGAGTGNNEQFF. CDR3 nucleotides: TGTGCCAGCAGCCAAGATTCACCTGGCGGAGCGGGAACAGGTAACAATGAGCAGTTCTTC.